These 9 T cell receptor beta chains were all obtained from the same sample, sequenced in a study of T cells in Graves' hyperthyroidism and ophthalmopathy. What was amplified from RNA transcripts were TCR beta CDR3 regions. The HTBI set primed first-round TCR CDR3 RT-PCR. MiXCR, applied by TCRdb to the multiplex PCR reads, yields one record per CDR3 protein. The profile covers fewer than 110,000 distinct CDR3 sequences, with 45% to 50% appearing a single time and roughly 25% taken by the ten largest. Sequenced: blood. The receptor set was obtained from a man in his forties with Graves' hyperthyroidism.

This clonotype was observed many times. The chain joins TRBV29-1 to TRBJ2-1, with D unclear. Germline CDR1 reads SQVTM; CDR2 reads ANQGSEA. This CDR3 is 13 amino acids long. The germline V and J ends were trimmed by 5 bases and 5 bases, with 13 bases remaining between them. CDR3 loop: CSVYPGAHNEQFF. The CDR3 coding sequence is TGCAGCGTTTACCCCGGAGCTCACAATGAGCAGTTCTTC.

The V gene is TRBV24-1, the J gene TRBJ2-1; 8 bases line up with TRBD2. CDR1 KGHDR and CDR2 SFDVKD come from the germline V gene. This CDR3 has 15 amino acids. The J segment lost 6 bases and the V segment lost 8 bases, leaving 11 bases of the junction unmatched. CDR3 loop: CATTPGTRGGNEQFF. DNA of the CDR3: TGTGCCACCACACCCGGGACTAGGGGGGGCAATGAGCAGTTCTTC.

This clonotype was detected many times. CDR3 sequence reads: CASSLGATQYF. The CDR3 nucleotides are TGTGCCAGCAGTCTAGGAGCTACGCAGTATTTT. The rearrangement links TRBV2 to TRBJ2-3; no definite D call. Germline CDR1 is SNHLY and CDR2 is FYNNEI. The CDR3 covers 11 residues. V dropped 5 bases and J dropped 8 bases, with 8 bases sitting between them.

This clonotype was counted between two and nine times. This may arise from a read error, as a much more abundant clone is one base away. The chain uses TRBV6-1 and TRBJ1-2; D uncertain. CDR1 MNHNS and CDR2 SASEGT come from the germline V gene. The germline V and J ends were trimmed by 7 bases and 2 bases, with 8 bases remaining between them. The CDR3 loop spans 12 amino acids. CDR3 in DNA: TGTGCCAGCAACCAGAGAAACTATGGCTACACCTTC. Translation gives CASNQRNYGYTF.

The rearrangement joins TRBV7-3 to TRBJ2-3; 9 bases agree with TRBD2. The V gene end was trimmed by 5 bases and the J gene end by 11 bases; junction bases not matched to a gene: 17. The CDR3 covers 16 residues. CDR1 and CDR2 (germline): SGHTA, FQGTGA. The CDR3 region is CASSPTVLGTSNEQYF. The DNA of the CDR3 is TGTGCCAGCAGCCCAACGGTCTTGGGGACTAGCAATGAGCAGTATTTT.

This clonotype has just one count. Mismatch with germline at one junction end may stem from a read error. This chain joins TRBV5-1 and TRBJ1-5; D is ambiguous. The length of the CDR3 is 15 residues. Germline CDR1 and CDR2: SGHRS and YFSETQ. The CDR3 region has the DNA TGCGCCAGCAGGTTGGGGTCTTCCTTAAATCAGCCCCAGCATTTT. It translates to CASRLGSSLNQPQHF. Full variable domain (missing parts from reference TRBV5-1 and TRBJ1-5): KAGVTQTPRYLIKTRGQQVTLSCSPISGHRSVSWYQQTPGQGLQFLFEYFSETQRNKGNFPGRFSGRQFSNSRSEMNVSTLELGDSALYLCASRLGSSLNQPQHFGDGTRLSIL.

The chain has TRBV7-2 and TRBJ1-1; no reliable D call. This CDR3 spans 15 amino acids. V shed 5 bases and J shed 7 bases, with 20 bases lying between them. The germline CDR1 and CDR2 sequences are SGHTA and FQGNSA. The DNA of the CDR3 is TGTGCCAGCAGCCGAAGCAGGAGGGTCTACTTTGAAGCTTTCTTT. Translating it yields CASSRSRRVYFEAFF. The whole variable domain, remainder taken from reference TRBV7-2 and TRBJ1-1, is GAGVSQSPSNKVTEKGKDVELRCDPISGHTALYWYRQSLGQGLEFLIYFQGNSAPDKSGLPSDRFSAERTGGSVSTLTIQRTQQEDSAVYLCASSRSRRVYFEAFFGQGTRLTVV.

This clonotype was seen at least ten times. This chain connects TRBV10-3 to TRBJ2-7, with D perhaps given as TRBD1 or TRBD2 (5 bases each). The CDR3 is made up of 11 amino acids. Germline loops: CDR1 ENHRY, CDR2 SYGVKD. Trimming cost V 10 bases and J 5 bases, with 12 bases left between them. The CDR3 protein is CATGTDHEQYF. The DNA of the CDR3 is TGTGCCACGGGGACGGACCACGAGCAGTACTTC.

A note on this clonotype: The CDR3 does not close with the conserved phenylalanine or tryptophan, likely indicating a read error. Because the CDR3's place on the DNA is in doubt, the DNA is left out and the CDR3 is given as listed by TCRdb. The chain uses TRBV7-6 and TRBJ2-3; whether TRBD1, the table's D call, matches the DNA was not checked. Per the germline V gene, CDR1 is SGHVS and CDR2 is FNYEAQ. The CDR3 adds up to 9 amino acids, both ends counted. This CDR3 reads CASSLSTGD.